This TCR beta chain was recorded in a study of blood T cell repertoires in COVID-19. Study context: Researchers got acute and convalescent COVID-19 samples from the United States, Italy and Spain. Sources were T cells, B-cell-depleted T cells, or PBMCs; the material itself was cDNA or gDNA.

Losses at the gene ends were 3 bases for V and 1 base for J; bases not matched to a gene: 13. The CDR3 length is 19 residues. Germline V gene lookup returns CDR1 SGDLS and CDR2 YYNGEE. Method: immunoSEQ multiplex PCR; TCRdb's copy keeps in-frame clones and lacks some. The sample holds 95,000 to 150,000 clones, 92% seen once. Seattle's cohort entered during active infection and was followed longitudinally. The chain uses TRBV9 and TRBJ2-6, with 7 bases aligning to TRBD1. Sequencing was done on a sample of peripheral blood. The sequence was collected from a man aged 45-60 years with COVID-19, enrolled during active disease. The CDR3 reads CASSGDRTVESSGANVLTF. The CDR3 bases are TGTGCCAGCAGCGGGGACAGAACGGTTGAAAGTTCTGGGGCCAACGTCCTGACTTTC.